The subject of this entry is one T cell receptor beta chain. CDR1 and CDR2 (germline): MDHEN, SYDVKM. V lost 6 bases and J lost 2; bases outside the gene matches: 8. This CDR3 region has 15 residues. The record originates from a study of T cell changes during pregnancy in multiple sclerosis. Only in-frame clones appear in the TCRdb table, and some are missing; sequencing was by immunoSEQ multiplex PCR. The sample has about 36,000 clones, around 93% seen once. Sequences were derived from CD4+ T cells from peripheral blood mononuclear cells, sampled in the first trimester of pregnancy. J is TRBJ1-2 and V is TRBV28; 8 nucleotides line up with TRBD1. This clonotype was obtained from a female donor with multiple sclerosis, enrolled in a pregnancy study. In nucleotides, the CDR3 is TGTGCCAGCAGCCCCCGACAGGGGCTCAACTATGGCTACACCTTC. Protein sequence: CASSPRQGLNYGYTF.